The 3 T cell receptor beta chains in this list originate from one sample, sequenced in a study of graft-versus-host responses after intestinal transplantation. Generated by immunoSEQ multiplex PCR, the TCRdb table keeps only in-frame clones and is missing some. This table holds 9,500 to 15,000 clones, under 45% found once. Each mixed lymphocyte reaction held 200,000 CFSE-labeled responders and 200,000 irradiated violet-dye-labeled stimulators. Source: alloreactive CD8+ T cells from a mixed lymphocyte reaction culture, taken before intestinal transplant. Documented subset: CFSE-low proliferating T cells sorted from roughly 6-day pre-transplant mixed lymphocyte reaction (GvH or HvG direction). The receptors come from a human patient who received an intestinal transplant.

The chain uses TRBV30 and TRBJ2-7; either TRBD1 or TRBD2 may supply D (5 bases each). V was trimmed by 0 bases and J by 5 bases, leaving 14 bases between them. From germline, CDR1 is GTSNPN and CDR2 SVGIG (reference sequence). The CDR3 contains 14 residues. The chain's CDR3 is CAWSVGGGRDEQYF. In DNA, the CDR3 is TGTGCCTGGAGTGTAGGTGGGGGTAGGGACGAGCAGTACTTC.

J is TRBJ2-1 and V is TRBV19; 9 bases match TRBD2. The CDR3 runs 16 residues. V shed 3 bases and J 6 bases; nucleotides not matched to a gene: 9. Germline values: CDR1 LNHDA, CDR2 SQIVND (reference sequence). CDR3 sequence reads: CASSMGGLAGINEQFF. For the CDR3, the DNA is TGTGCCAGTAGTATGGGGGGGCTAGCGGGAATCAATGAGCAGTTCTTC.

The V gene is TRBV5-6, the J gene TRBJ2-5; TRBD2 agrees at 9 bases. Germline V gives CDR1 SGHDT, CDR2 YYEEEE. The ends lost 0 bases at V and 5 bases at J; junction bases unmatched: 5. This CDR3 comprises 15 residues. The CDR3 sequence is CASSLARLAVETQYF. CDR3 nucleotide sequence: TGTGCCAGCAGCTTGGCTAGACTAGCGGTGGAGACCCAGTACTTC.